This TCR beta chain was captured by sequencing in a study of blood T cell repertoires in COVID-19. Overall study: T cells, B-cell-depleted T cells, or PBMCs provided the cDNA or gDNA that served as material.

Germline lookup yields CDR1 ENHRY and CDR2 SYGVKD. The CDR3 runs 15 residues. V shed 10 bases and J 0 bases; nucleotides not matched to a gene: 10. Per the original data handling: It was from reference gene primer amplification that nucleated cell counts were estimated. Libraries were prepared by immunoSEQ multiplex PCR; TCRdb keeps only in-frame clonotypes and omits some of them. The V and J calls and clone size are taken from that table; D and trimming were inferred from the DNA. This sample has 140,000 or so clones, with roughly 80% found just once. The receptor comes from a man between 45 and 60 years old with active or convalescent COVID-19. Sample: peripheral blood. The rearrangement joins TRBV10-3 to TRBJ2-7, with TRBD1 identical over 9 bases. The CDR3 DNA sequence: TGTGCCACGATGCCAGACAGGGGGGCCTCCTACGAGCAGTACTTC. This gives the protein CATMPDRGASYEQYF.